This is a list of T cell receptor beta chains from one sample in a study of shared clonotypes between healthy human individuals. Method: immunoSEQ multiplex PCR; TCRdb's copy keeps in-frame clones and lacks some. This sample has 800,000 or so clones, with roughly 96% found just once. Sequencing was performed on naive CD8+ T cells sorted from blood. Receptor source: a man in his thirties or forties in good health. Each CDR3 is given with its conserved first and last residue. D genes are given only for firm matches. Expanded clones get a size class; other rows say once, few or many, or leave the size out.

J gene | V gene | clone size | D gene | CDR3 DNA | CDR3 protein
TRBJ2-2 | TRBV5-4 | - | - | TGTGCCAGCAGCTTGGCCCGGATGGGCACCGGGGAGCTGTTTTTT | CASSLARMGTGELFF
TRBJ2-4 | TRBV21-1 | - | - | TGTGCCAGCAGCAAAAAAGGAGGGTTAGGGGTGACCAAAAACATTCAGTACTTC | CASSKKGGLGVTKNIQYF
TRBJ1-2 | TRBV7-8 | few | - | TGTGCCAGCAGCTTACGCCCGGGCCTCAACCTATATGGCTACACCTTC | CASSLRPGLNLYGYTF
TRBJ1-1 | TRBV7-9 | - | - | TGTGCCAGCAGCTTAGTAGGGGGAGAAGCTTTCTTT | CASSLVGGEAFF
TRBJ2-6 | TRBV7-2 | - | - | TGTGCCAGCAGCTTGCCAGTCTCTGGGGCCAACGTCCTGACTTTC | CASSLPVSGANVLTF
TRBJ2-7 | TRBV29-1 | - | TRBD1 | TGCAGCGCCCGGGACAGCTCCTACGAGCAGTACTTC | CSARDSSYEQYF
TRBJ1-4 | TRBV25-1 | - | TRBD1 | TGTGCCAGCAGTGAAGGACAGGGGAGTAGTGAAAAACTGTTTTTT | CASSEGQGSSEKLFF
TRBJ2-1 | TRBV27 | - | - | TGTGCCAGCGGACGGCTGTACAATGAGCAGTTCTTC | CASGRLYNEQFF
TRBJ2-7 | TRBV5-1 | - | TRBD2 | TGCGCCAGCAGCTTCAGCGGGAGAGGTTTGTACGAGCAGTACTTC | CASSFSGRGLYEQYF
TRBJ2-5 | TRBV27 | - | - | TGTGCCAGCAGAATGTTCCTAGGGGTAGAGACCCAGTACTTC | CASRMFLGVETQYF
TRBJ2-1 | TRBV11-2 | - | - | TGTGCCAGCAGCGCGGGGACTGACTCCTACAATGAGCAGTTCTTC | CASSAGTDSYNEQFF
TRBJ2-7 | TRBV4-1 | - | TRBD2 | TGCGCCAGCAGCCCCGGACTAGCGGGAACCTACGAGCAGTACTTC | CASSPGLAGTYEQYF
TRBJ1-2 | TRBV25-1 | - | TRBD1 | TGTGCCAGCAGTGACATTACAGGGGCATTCGACTATGGCTACACCTTC | CASSDITGAFDYGYTF
TRBJ2-3 | TRBV9 | - | - | TGTGCCAGCAGCGGCCGGGACTGGGAGACGGATACGCAGTATTTT | CASSGRDWETDTQYF
TRBJ2-1 | TRBV5-6 | - | - | TGTGCCAGCAGCCCTCAATATTACGATGAGCAGTTCTTC | CASSPQYYDEQFF
TRBJ2-1 | TRBV7-9 | - | TRBD1 | TGTGCCAGCAGCGGAAATTTGGGACAGGGGCTTTACAATGAGCAGTTCTTC | CASSGNLGQGLYNEQFF
TRBJ2-5 | TRBV29-1 | - | TRBD2 | TGCAGCGTTGCGCCAGCGGGAGCAGAGACCCAGTACTTC | CSVAPAGAETQYF
TRBJ2-3 | TRBV7-2 | - | TRBD1 | TGTGCCAGCAGCTCCGACAGGGTAGTCTTAACAGATACGCAGTATTTT | CASSSDRVVLTDTQYF
TRBJ2-7 | TRBV5-6 | - | - | TGTGCCAGCAGCTTGCCGATTGCCATAGGACAAGTATCCTACGAGCAGTACTTC | CASSLPIAIGQVSYEQYF
TRBJ1-5 | TRBV2 | - | - | TGTGCCAGCCGATATAGCAATCAGCCCCAGCATTTT | CASRYSNQPQHF
TRBJ2-5 | TRBV6-5 | - | - | TGTGCCAGCAGTCCCAGTGGAATGTCCCAGTACTTC | CASSPSGMSQYF
TRBJ2-1 | TRBV7-6 | - | TRBD1 | TGTGCCAGCAGCCGGGGGCCAGGGGGCATGGGCAATGAGCAGTTCTTC | CASSRGPGGMGNEQFF
TRBJ2-5 | TRBV23-1 | - | - | TGCGCCAGCAGTCAGTCGACTACTTTCCAAGAGACCCAGTACTTC | CASSQSTTFQETQYF
TRBJ2-2 | TRBV29-1 | once | TRBD2 | TGCAGCGTTGTTTTAGCGGGAGGAGGAAGAAACACCGGGGAGCTGTTTTTT | CSVVLAGGGRNTGELFF
TRBJ2-7 | TRBV5-1 | - | TRBD2 | TGCGCCAGCAGCTTGGGGCTCCGGGGGGCCTACGAGCAGTACTTC | CASSLGLRGAYEQYF
TRBJ1-2 | TRBV9 | - | - | TGTGCCAGCAGCCCCCGAACCTTCAAGGCCAGAGGGGATCTAGACTATGGCTACACCTTC | CASSPRTFKARGDLDYGYTF
TRBJ1-5 | TRBV11-2 | - | - | TGTGCCAGCAGCTTAGTGGGGGGGAATCAGCCCCAGCATTTT | CASSLVGGNQPQHF
TRBJ2-1 | TRBV4-2 | - | TRBD2 | TGTGCCAGCAGCCAACTTAGCGGGAGCTACAATGAGCAGTTCTTC | CASSQLSGSYNEQFF
TRBJ1-5 | TRBV6-1 | - | TRBD1 | TGTGCCAGCAGTGGTCACCGGGACAGGGCCAATCAGCCCCAGCATTTT | CASSGHRDRANQPQHF
TRBJ2-2 | TRBV6-5 | - | TRBD1 | TGTGCCAGCAGATTGGGACAGGGGAACACCGGGGAGCTGTTTTTT | CASRLGQGNTGELFF
TRBJ1-1 | TRBV4-1 | - | - | TGCGCCAGCAGCCAATCAACTCGACAGGTAGTTAAAGCTTTCTTT | CASSQSTRQVVKAFF
TRBJ2-5 | TRBV18 | - | - | TGTGCCAGCTCAATTGCAGGGGCACCCCAAGAGACCCAGTACTTC | CASSIAGAPQETQYF
TRBJ2-1 | TRBV9 | - | TRBD2 | TGTGCCAGCGGGAGGGTCGGTGAGCAGTTCTTC | CASGRVGEQFF
TRBJ2-7 | TRBV15 | - | - | TGTGCCACCAGCAGAGAACCAACTGAATTCTACGAGCAGTACTTC | CATSREPTEFYEQYF
TRBJ2-1 | TRBV19 | once | - | TGTGCCAGTAGTCGACAGGTCTATGAGCAGTTCTTC | CASSRQVYEQFF
TRBJ2-7 | TRBV27 | - | - | TGTGCCAGCACTACCCGGGCAGGGTTTTACGAGCAGTACTTC | CASTTRAGFYEQYF
TRBJ1-2 | TRBV4-2 | - | TRBD1 | TGTGCCAGCAGCCGACTGGACAGGGGTAACTATGGCTACACCTTC | CASSRLDRGNYGYTF
TRBJ2-2 | TRBV27 | - | TRBD2 | TGTGCCAGCAGTTCTCCGGGACTAGCTCCTGGGGAGCTGTTTTTT | CASSSPGLAPGELFF
TRBJ2-7 | TRBV7-2 | - | TRBD1 | TGTGCCAGCAGCTTGGCCGGACAGGGGGCGCGCCCGACTTACGAGCAGTACTTC | CASSLAGQGARPTYEQYF
TRBJ2-1 | TRBV2 | - | - | TGTGCCAGCAGGGAGGGGTGGTTCGACAGTTCCTCCTACAATGAGCAGTTCTTC | CASREGWFDSSSYNEQFF
TRBJ2-1 | TRBV6-5 | - | TRBD2 | TGTGCCAGCAGTTACTCCCGGACTAGCTATGAGCAGTTCTTC | CASSYSRTSYEQFF